The 8 T cell receptor beta chains below all came from one sample that was sequenced in a study of beta chain features in type 1 diabetes. General study points: People with Type 1 diabetes carried modestly yet significantly shorter TCRB CDR3s in all four CD4+ subsets.

Their antigen targets remain unknown. Reverse transcription of all isolated RNA meant that expressed TCRB transcripts were sequenced. Produced via immunoSEQ multiplex PCR; TCRdb's table is partial and in-frame only. The sample carries 150,000 or so clones, around 63% recorded once. Sequencing was performed on naive CD4+ T cells from blood. The receptors derive from a man in his thirties or forties with type 1 diabetes.

The rearrangement uses TRBV20-1 and TRBJ2-5; D is possibly TRBD1 (5 bases). The CDR3 sequence is 11 residues long. The V end lost 3 bases, the J end lost 5 bases, and 7 bases lay between the germline ends. Per germline, CDR1 DFQATT and CDR2 SNEGSKA (reference sequence). CDR3 in amino acids: CSASNRETQYF. In DNA, the CDR3 is TGCAGTGCTAGTAACAGGGAGACCCAGTACTTC.

V and J are TRBV9 and TRBJ2-3; 8 positions agree with TRBD2. CDR1 is SGDLS, CDR2 YYNGEE, per germline. There are 14 residues in the CDR3. The V segment lost 5 bases and the J segment 5 bases; nucleotides outside the gene matches: 7. The CDR3 DNA is TGTGCCAGCAGTCAAGGTACTAGCGGAGATACGCAGTATTTT. Its protein is CASSQGTSGDTQYF.

The chain combines TRBV6-6 with TRBJ2-1; a weak D match, TRBD2 (6 bases). The V and J ends lost 5 bases and 9 bases respectively, with 11 bases between them. CDR1 and CDR2 (germline): MNHNY, SVGAGI (reference sequence). The CDR3 length is 12 residues. The CDR3: CASSQEEGEQFF. CDR3 nucleotides: TGTGCCAGCAGTCAGGAGGAGGGTGAGCAGTTCTTC.

J is TRBJ1-6 and V is TRBV4-3; TRBD1 aligns across 8 bases. CDR3 size: 14 residues. The V gene's germline CDR1 is LGHNA and CDR2 YSLEER. The junction had 2 bases not matched to a gene; V was cut back by 1 base and J by 9 bases. The CDR3 reads CASSQGDRPSPLHF. For the CDR3, the DNA is TGCGCCAGCAGCCAAGGGGACAGGCCTTCACCCCTCCACTTT.

This clone showed up just once. The V and J genes are TRBV29-1 and TRBJ1-5; D unresolved. This CDR3 contains 13 residues. The ends were cut back, 4 bases at V and 6 bases at J, with 13 bases in the middle. In germline, CDR1 is SQVTM, CDR2 ANQGSEA. CDR3 sequence reads: CSVVESVGQPQHF. The CDR3 region has the DNA TGCAGCGTTGTGGAGAGCGTTGGTCAGCCCCAGCATTTT.

The chain couples TRBV4-1 to TRBJ2-1; 7 nucleotides align to TRBD1. The CDR3 runs to 15 residues. V gave up 3 bases and J gave up 12 bases; unmatched junction bases: 14. Germline V CDR1 and CDR2: MGHRA, YSYEKL. The CDR3 nucleotides read TGCGCCAGCAGCCAGCCGACAGGGAAGGGGAGAGGGCAGTTCTTC. Its protein product is CASSQPTGKGRGQFF.

This clone was observed a handful of times. The chain employs TRBV29-1 and TRBJ1-2; unclear D gene. Trimming removed 5 bases at V and 4 bases at J, with 11 bases between. Germline CDR1 is SQVTM and CDR2 is ANQGSEA. CDR3 length: 12 amino acids. The DNA of the CDR3 is TGCAGCGTTCTGGAGCGTGCCTATGGCTACACCTTC. Translated, it gives CSVLERAYGYTF.

V usage is TRBV5-1 and J usage is TRBJ2-3; D call uncertain. From germline, CDR1 is SGHRS and CDR2 YFSETQ. Trimming removed 0 bases at V and 6 bases at J, with 14 bases between. The CDR3 length is 15 residues. CDR3 sequence: CASSLAAPAGDTQYF. The CDR3 DNA reads as TGCGCCAGCAGCTTGGCTGCGCCCGCCGGCGATACGCAGTATTTT.